These 30 T cell receptor beta chains were sequenced from one sample in a study of T cell repertoires in cytomegalovirus infection. Each CDR3 protein is one row after TCRdb ran MiXCR on the reads. The sample has more than 150,000 distinct CDR3 sequences, 15% to 20% seen once. The sequencing sample was made of PBMCs. These receptors all stem from a human donor in good health (CMV status not recorded). Some clones in this sample may be carry-over from other donors' samples.

The V gene is TRBV5-1, the J gene TRBJ2-3, with 8 bases matching TRBD2. V dropped 7 bases and J dropped 8; count of bases not matched to a gene: 12. Germline-derived CDR1 and CDR2 are SGHRS and YFSETQ. This CDR3 contains 14 residues. As DNA, the CDR3 is TGCGCCAGCTCGAAGCGGGAGCCCTCCGCTACGCAGTATTTT. This sequence encodes CASSKREPSATQYF.

This clonotype is medium-sized within its sample. The chain has TRBV6-2 or TRBV6-3 and TRBJ1-1; D gene ambiguous. Per the germline V gene, CDR1 is MNHEY and CDR2 is SVGEGT. The V gene lost 0 bases and the J gene lost 3 bases, with 14 bases spanning the gap. This CDR3 spans 16 amino acids. CDR3 in DNA: TGTGCCAGCAGTTACTCGATCCTCGATGGGGACACTGAAGCTTTCTTT. Translation: CASSYSILDGDTEAFF.

This clonotype came up many times. This chain uses TRBV7-2 with TRBJ1-1; a weak D match, TRBD1 (6 bases). V shed 5 bases and J shed 4 bases, with 11 bases lying between them. This CDR3 comprises 13 residues. Per the germline V gene, CDR1 is SGHTA and CDR2 is FQGNSA. This CDR3 is CASSMTGSTEAFF. CDR3 DNA sequence: TGTGCCAGCAGCATGACAGGTAGCACTGAAGCTTTCTTT. The full variable domain, completed using reference TRBV7-2 and TRBJ1-1, is GAGVSQSPSNKVTEKGKDVELRCDPISGHTALYWYRQSLGQGLEFLIYFQGNSAPDKSGLPSDRFSAERTGGSVSTLTIQRTQQEDSAVYLCASSMTGSTEAFFGQGTRLTVV.

The CDR3 reads CSALRGSYEQYF. DNA of the CDR3: TGCAGTGCTCTGAGGGGGAGTTACGAGCAGTACTTC. This chain uses TRBV20-1 with TRBJ2-7, with a weak D call TRBD1 (6 bases). The CDR3 length is 12 residues. Germline lookup yields CDR1 DFQATT and CDR2 SNEGSKA (reference sequence). The V end lost 5 bases, the J end lost 4 bases, and 12 bases lay between the germline ends.

This clonotype was found a few times. This chain joins TRBV5-6 and TRBJ2-2; D is unresolved. With 0 bases removed from V and 5 bases from J, the gap between germline ends came to 8 bases. Germline CDR1 reads SGHDT; CDR2 reads YYEEEE. The CDR3 sequence is 14 residues long. The CDR3 bases are TGTGCCAGCAGCTTGGGTAGGCTAACCGGGGAGCTGTTTTTT. It codes for CASSLGRLTGELFF.

V gene TRBV5-6 combines with J gene TRBJ2-1; perhaps D is TRBD1 or TRBD2 (5 bases each). Looked up from germline, CDR1 is SGHDT and CDR2 is YYEEEE. V lost 1 base to trimming and J lost 10 bases, with 9 bases between them. The CDR3 runs to 12 residues. CDR3 sequence (DNA): TGTGCCAGCAGCTTGCAAGGGACCGAGCAGTTCTTC. Translating it yields CASSLQGTEQFF.

This clonotype was recorded a few times. The chain combines TRBV7-9 with TRBJ1-4; D is perhaps TRBD1 (5 bases). The CDR3 runs to 15 residues. V lost 5 bases and J lost 4, with 14 bases in between. The germline CDR1 and CDR2 sequences are SEHNR and FQNEAQ (reference sequence). DNA of the CDR3: TGTGCCAGCAGCCCTTTAAGACAGATTAATGAAAAACTGTTTTTT. Its protein product is CASSPLRQINEKLFF.

This chain links TRBV5-1 with TRBJ2-7; TRBD2 agrees at 8 bases. Germline CDR1 and CDR2: SGHRS and YFSETQ. The CDR3 consists of 15 residues. J lost 1 base, V lost 0 bases, and 3 bases had no gene match. This CDR3 is CASSLETGGSYEQYF. The CDR3 DNA is TGCGCCAGCAGCTTGGAAACGGGAGGGTCCTACGAGCAGTACTTC.

The chain uses TRBV7-6 and TRBJ1-4, with D hard to call. Trimming removed 6 bases at V and 8 bases at J, with 16 bases between. The CDR3 loop spans 14 amino acids. Germline values: CDR1 SGHVS, CDR2 FNYEAQ. CDR3 bases: TGTGCCAGCAGTTTGGGAGGGAGTGACGAAAAACTGTTTTTT. Translation gives CASSLGGSDEKLFF.

The rearrangement links TRBV20-1 to TRBJ1-3; D not resolved. V lost 7 bases and J 0 bases, leaving 7 bases between the germline ends. CDR1 is DFQATT and CDR2 is SNEGSKA in the germline V gene (reference sequence). This CDR3 region has 12 residues. The CDR3 DNA sequence: TGCAGTGGGGTCCGCTCTGGAAACACCATATATTTT. Translating it yields CSGVRSGNTIYF.

The chain uses TRBV12-3 or TRBV12-4 and TRBJ2-1; D is possibly TRBD1 or TRBD2 (5 bases each). This CDR3 is built from 15 residues. The V and J ends lost 6 bases and 1 base respectively, with 13 bases between them. The CDR3: CASSHRDRSYNEQFF. CDR3 bases: TGTGCCAGCAGCCACCGGGACCGATCCTACAATGAGCAGTTCTTC.

This clonotype came up once. The rearrangement joins TRBV29-1 to TRBJ1-1; the D gene is possibly TRBD1 (5 bases). Germline assignment: CDR1 SQVTM and CDR2 ANQGSEA. This CDR3 is 12 amino acids long. V lost 3 bases, J lost 5 bases, and 10 bases lay in between. CDR3: CSVEPGRTEAFF. The CDR3 DNA reads as TGCAGCGTTGAGCCAGGGCGGACTGAAGCTTTCTTT. Combining the CDR3 with reference TRBV29-1 and TRBJ1-1 gives the whole variable domain SAVISQKPSRDICQRGTSLTIQCQVDSQVTMMFWYRQQPGQSLTLIATANQGSEATYESGFVIDKFPISRPNLTFSTLTVSNMSPEDSSIYLCSVEPGRTEAFFGQGTRLTVV.

Regarding this clonotype: The limits of the CDR3 on the DNA are not certain, so only TCRdb's listed CDR3 is given. This chain links TRBV12-3 or TRBV12-4 with TRBJ2-7. The CDR3 contains 15 residues when both ends are counted. CDR3 loop: CASSSSDEPNYEQYF.

In this sample, this clonotype turned up a few times. The chain has TRBV20-1 and TRBJ1-1; D not resolved. V was clipped by 6 bases and J by 0 bases, with 11 bases between them. This CDR3 is built from 13 residues. Germline CDR1 DFQATT, CDR2 SNEGSKA (reference sequence). CDR3 loop: CSALENLNTEAFF. In nucleotides, the CDR3 is TGCAGTGCCTTAGAAAATTTGAACACTGAAGCTTTCTTT.

This clonotype was picked up a small number of times. The chain employs TRBV28 and TRBJ2-1; 12 bases match TRBD2. Germline-derived CDR1 and CDR2 are MDHEN and SYDVKM. The CDR3 extends over 15 amino acids. Trimming at V came to 2 bases and at J to 9 bases, leaving 5 bases not matched to a gene. CDR3 in DNA: TGTGCCAGCAGTTTAGCTAGCGGGAGGGCCGCTGAGCAGTTCTTC. It codes for CASSLASGRAAEQFF.

The CDR3 here is CAISVNSGGGIDEQYF. Written as DNA, the CDR3 is TGTGCCATCAGTGTCAACTCGGGGGGTGGCATCGACGAGCAGTACTTC. The chain carries TRBV10-3 and TRBJ2-7, with 7 positions matching TRBD2. V gave up 4 bases and J gave up 5 bases; unmatched junction bases: 14. Germline assignment: CDR1 ENHRY and CDR2 SYGVKD. The CDR3 loop spans 16 amino acids.

This clonotype was seen more than once but under ten times. The V call is TRBV29-1, the J call TRBJ2-5; D may be TRBD2 (6 bases). CDR1 is SQVTM, CDR2 ANQGSEA, per germline. This CDR3 region has 12 residues. The V gene lost 2 bases and the J gene lost 4 bases, with 8 bases spanning the gap. The CDR3 DNA follows: TGCAGCGTTGAATGGAGGGGAGAGACCCAGTACTTC. It specifies CSVEWRGETQYF. The full variable domain, in which reference TRBV29-1 and TRBJ2-5 provide the parts outside the CDR3, is SAVISQKPSRDICQRGTSLTIQCQVDSQVTMMFWYRQQPGQSLTLIATANQGSEATYESGFVIDKFPISRPNLTFSTLTVSNMSPEDSSIYLCSVEWRGETQYFGPGTRLLVL.

The V and J genes are TRBV18 and TRBJ1-1; no clear D. The germline V gene has CDR1 KGHSH and CDR2 LQKENI. The CDR3 spans 12 residues. The V and J ends lost 2 bases and 8 bases respectively, with 9 bases between them. The CDR3 loop reads CASSPGRREAFF. Here the CDR3 DNA reads TGTGCCAGCTCACCAGGACGGCGGGAAGCTTTCTTT.

Ten or more counts support this clonotype. The chain's CDR3 is CASSLGSPSGSPSGTEQFF. Here the CDR3 DNA reads TGTGCCAGCAGCTTAGGGTCCCCTAGCGGCTCACCTTCGGGTACTGAGCAGTTCTTC. The chain carries TRBV7-6 and TRBJ2-1; 7 bases agree with TRBD2. CDR1 is SGHVS and CDR2 is FNYEAQ in the germline V gene. Germline trimming cut 1 base from V and 9 bases from J; bases unmatched to any gene: 21. The CDR3 length is 19 residues.

V usage is TRBV5-6 and J usage is TRBJ1-1; 7 bases match TRBD1. J lost 0 bases, V lost 0 bases, and 11 bases had no gene match. The CDR3 spans 18 residues. Germline-derived CDR1 and CDR2 are SGHDT and YYEEEE. CDR3 DNA sequence: TGTGCCAGCAGCTTGGCGTCAGGGGGAAAAGGGTTGAACACTGAAGCTTTCTTT. It specifies CASSLASGGKGLNTEAFF.

This clonotype was detected many times. This chain links TRBV27 with TRBJ2-7, with a weak D call TRBD1 (5 bases). The CDR3 contains 15 residues. From germline, CDR1 is MNHEY and CDR2 SMNVEV (reference sequence). Trimming cost V 2 bases and J 3 bases, with 14 bases left between them. Here the CDR3 reads CASSLQGLPSYEQYF. CDR3 nucleotides: TGTGCCAGCAGTTTACAGGGTCTCCCTAGCTACGAGCAGTACTTC.

By frequency in the sample, this clonotype is medium-sized (0.01 to 0.1%). The chain uses TRBV7-2 and TRBJ2-1; the D is unclear. This CDR3 is 14 amino acids long. Per the germline V gene, CDR1 is SGHTA and CDR2 is FQGNSA. The V end lost 5 bases, the J end lost 4 bases, and 12 bases lay between the germline ends. CDR3 amino acids: CASSAGWGYNEQFF. The CDR3 region has the DNA TGTGCCAGCAGCGCCGGTTGGGGTTACAATGAGCAGTTCTTC.

This clonotype has a count of ten or more. The J gene is TRBJ1-1, the V gene TRBV7-2; D is uncertain. Germline V gene sequence: CDR1 SGHTA, CDR2 FQGNSA. V lost 2 bases and J lost 3, with 7 bases in between. This CDR3 has 13 amino acids. CDR3 nucleotides: TGTGCCAGCAGCTTATCTAGGGACACTGAAGCTTTCTTT. Translating it yields CASSLSRDTEAFF.

The V and J genes are TRBV7-2 and TRBJ2-1; the D gene could be TRBD1 or TRBD2 (5 bases each). The CDR3 runs to 18 residues. Looked up from germline, CDR1 is SGHTA and CDR2 is FQGNSA. Deletions cut 5 bases from V and 7 bases from J, with 27 bases between. CDR3 bases: TGTGCCAGCAGCCCCCGATTGCTGGGGCTAGCTGGCCGTAATGAGCAGTTCTTC. Translation: CASSPRLLGLAGRNEQFF.

This clonotype has at least ten counts. The chain has TRBV6-1 and TRBJ2-7; 7 bases map to TRBD1. Germline values: CDR1 MNHNS, CDR2 SASEGT. The CDR3 is made up of 16 amino acids. After removal of 4 bases from V and 5 bases from J, the junction contained 14 bases not matched to a gene. CDR3 sequence: CASSALQGRGSHEQYF. As DNA, the CDR3 is TGTGCCAGCAGTGCACTACAGGGCAGGGGGTCCCACGAGCAGTACTTC.

This chain's CDR3 is CASSRTGGDNNSPLHF. In DNA form, the CDR3 reads TGTGCCAGCAGTCGAACAGGGGGGGATAATAATTCACCCCTCCACTTT. The chain combines TRBV28 with TRBJ1-6; 8 bases align to TRBD1. This CDR3 spans 16 amino acids. Trimming cost V 5 bases and J 5 bases; bases outside gene matches: 8. The V gene's germline CDR1 is MDHEN and CDR2 SYDVKM.

The rearrangement uses TRBV7-9 and TRBJ1-5; D is unresolved. Germline V gives CDR1 SEHNR, CDR2 FQNEAQ (reference sequence). The CDR3 covers 15 residues. The V end was cut by 0 bases, the J end by 3 bases, with 9 bases between. The CDR3 DNA sequence: TGTGCCAGCAGCTTAGCGAACGGATACAATCAGCCCCAGCATTTT. This translates into CASSLANGYNQPQHF.

This clonotype was picked up a small number of times. The rearrangement links TRBV7-3 to TRBJ2-7, with 7 bases that match TRBD1. The germline gives CDR1 SGHTA, CDR2 FQGTGA. This CDR3 spans 16 amino acids. J lost 0 bases, V lost 4 bases, and 9 bases had no gene match. CDR3 amino acids: CASSYSHRGTSYEQYF. CDR3 DNA sequence: TGTGCCAGCAGCTATTCCCACAGGGGAACCTCCTACGAGCAGTACTTC.

This clonotype has more than one count but fewer than ten. This CDR3 reads CSARDFRDNSPLHF. CDR3 DNA: TGCAGTGCTAGAGATTTCAGGGACAATTCACCCCTCCACTTT. The chain joins TRBV20-1 to TRBJ1-6, with D possibly TRBD1 on 5 matching bases. Germline V lookup: CDR1 DFQATT, CDR2 SNEGSKA (reference sequence). V lost 0 bases and J 7 bases, leaving 10 bases between the germline ends. CDR3 length equals 14 residues.

This clonotype was picked up a small number of times. The DNA of the CDR3 is TGTGCCAGCAGCTTAGAATCCGGGACAAGACGATCCTACGAGCAGTACTTC. Residues: CASSLESGTRRSYEQYF. The rearrangement joins TRBV7-2 to TRBJ2-7; TRBD1 is a possible D gene (6 bases). The ends were cut back, 1 base at V and 1 base at J, with 17 bases in the middle. Germline V CDR1 and CDR2: SGHTA, FQGNSA. CDR3 length: 17 amino acids.